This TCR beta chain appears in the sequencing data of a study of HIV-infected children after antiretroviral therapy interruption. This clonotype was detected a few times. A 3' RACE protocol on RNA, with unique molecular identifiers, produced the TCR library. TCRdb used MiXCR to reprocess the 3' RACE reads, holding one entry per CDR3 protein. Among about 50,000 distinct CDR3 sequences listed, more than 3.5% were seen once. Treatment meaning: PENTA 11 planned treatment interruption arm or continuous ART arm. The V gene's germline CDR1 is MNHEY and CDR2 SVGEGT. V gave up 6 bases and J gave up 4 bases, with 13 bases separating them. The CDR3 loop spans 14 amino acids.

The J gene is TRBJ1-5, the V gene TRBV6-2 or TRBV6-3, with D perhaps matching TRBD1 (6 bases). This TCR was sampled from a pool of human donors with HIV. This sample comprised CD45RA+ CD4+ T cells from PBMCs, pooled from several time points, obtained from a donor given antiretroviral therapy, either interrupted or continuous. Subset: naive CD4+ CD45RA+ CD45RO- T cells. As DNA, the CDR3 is TGTGCCAGCAGCCCCGACAGGATAAATCAGCCCCAGCATTTT. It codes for CASSPDRINQPQHF.